The 32 T cell receptor beta chains in this list originate from one sample, sequenced in a study of molecular identifiers for immune sequencing clone quantification. TCRdb ran MiXCR on the PCR reads and lists one entry per CDR3 protein. Among about 300,000 distinct CDR3 sequences listed, 20% to 25% were seen once. Sequenced sample: naive CD8+ T cells from blood, with Jurkat cell RNA spiked in. Documented subset: FACS-sorted CD8+CD4-CCR7+CD45RA+ naive T cells. Source of these receptors: a human donor in good health. Some libraries in this study had Jurkat cell RNA spiked in.

Notes on this clonotype: Relative to the germline gene, one junction end is altered; a read error may explain this. The rearrangement joins TRBV7-9 to TRBJ1-5; tentatively, D is TRBD1 (6 bases). The CDR3 is 14 amino acids. Germline CDR1 and CDR2: SEHNR and FQNEAQ (reference sequence). As DNA, the CDR3 is TGTGCCGGCAGCCGCGGACAGATCAATCAGCCCCAGCATTTT. Amino acid sequence: CAGSRGQINQPQHF.

The V and J genes are TRBV11-2 and TRBJ2-3; 12 positions match TRBD2. Per the germline V gene, CDR1 is SGHAT and CDR2 is FQNNGV. V lost 6 bases and J lost 3; bases outside the gene matches: 4. CDR3 length: 15 residues. The CDR3 DNA reads TGTGCCAGCAGTCACCTAGCGGGGGGGACAGATACGCAGTATTTT. The encoded protein is CASSHLAGGTDTQYF. Variable domain in full (rest from reference TRBV11-2 and TRBJ2-3): EAGVAQSPRYKIIEKRQSVAFWCNPISGHATLYWYQQILGQGPKLLIQFQNNGVVDDSQLPKDRFSAERLKGVDSTLKIQPAKLEDSAVYLCASSHLAGGTDTQYFGPGTRLTVL.

Of note for this clonotype: A much larger clonotype is one base distant, so this may be a read error. The gene calls are TRBV9 and TRBJ1-2; no clear D. This CDR3 is built from 15 residues. V was clipped by 7 bases and J by 8 bases, with 24 bases between them. In germline, CDR1 is SGDLS, CDR2 YYNGEE. CDR3 DNA: TGTGCCAGCCGAGAAGCTGGTGGTGCTCGAGAGGGCTACACCTTC. It is translated as CASREAGGAREGYTF.

In its sample, this clonotype was seen many times. CDR3 in DNA: TGCGCCAGCAGCCCCACGGACAGGGACTCCTACGAGCAGTACTTC. Translation gives CASSPTDRDSYEQYF. V and J are TRBV4-1 and TRBJ2-7; 8 bases match TRBD1. Germline CDR1 MGHRA, CDR2 YSYEKL. The ends lost 4 bases at V and 0 bases at J; junction bases unmatched: 5. The CDR3 is 15 residues long.

In this sample, this clonotype turned up many times. The chain couples TRBV5-1 to TRBJ2-7; D possibly corresponds to TRBD1 (6 bases). This CDR3 spans 14 amino acids. Trimming took off 3 bases at V and 4 bases at J, with 14 bases between the two ends. CDR1 and CDR2 from the germline V gene are SGHRS and YFSETQ. This CDR3 is CASSSLGQGYEQYF. As DNA, the CDR3 is TGCGCCAGCAGCTCGCTGGGCCAGGGGTACGAGCAGTACTTC.

There are many counts of this clonotype. CDR3 region: CSVDWGQGTGNTIYF. In DNA form, the CDR3 reads TGCAGCGTTGATTGGGGACAGGGAACTGGAAACACCATATATTTT. The J gene is TRBJ1-3, the V gene TRBV29-1; the match to TRBD1 covers 9 bases. With 3 bases clipped from V and 2 bases from J, the junction kept 5 bases outside the gene matches. This CDR3 is built from 15 residues. Germline V gene lookup returns CDR1 SQVTM and CDR2 ANQGSEA.

As to this clonotype: Being one base from a much bigger clone, this may be a read error. The chain is built from TRBV5-3 and TRBJ2-7; weak D call: TRBD2 (5 bases). TRBV5-3 is noted as an ORF with a role that remains uncertain. The CDR3 has 13 residues. V was clipped by 8 bases and J by 5 bases, with 17 bases between them. CDR3 protein: CASSPADLDEQYF. The CDR3 DNA sequence: TGTGCCAGCAGCCCGGCGGACTTGGACGAGCAGTACTTC.

This clonotype was observed a handful of times. The junction does not match germline at one end; this may be a read error. The chain employs TRBV28 and TRBJ2-7, with 7 bases that match TRBD1. Germline values: CDR1 MDHEN, CDR2 SYDVKM. This CDR3 is built from 14 residues. Here the CDR3 DNA reads TGTGCCAGCAGTTTAGGTGGACAGGTCTACGAGCGGTACTTC. This codes for CASSLGGQVYERYF.

This clonotype has at least ten counts. The chain joins TRBV6-6 to TRBJ1-5; possibly TRBD1 for D (5 bases). CDR3 length: 14 amino acids. The V end was cut by 10 bases, the J end by 3 bases, with 16 bases between. From germline, CDR1 is MNHNY and CDR2 SVGAGI (reference sequence). The CDR3 bases are TGTGCCACCTCGACGGGGGGAGACAATCAGCCCCAGCATTTT. It encodes CATSTGGDNQPQHF.

This clonotype was picked up a small number of times. The CDR3 sequence: CSARLAEETQYF. CDR3 coding DNA: TGCAGTGCTAGGCTAGCCGAAGAGACCCAGTACTTC. This chain uses TRBV20-1 with TRBJ2-5, with D possibly matching TRBD2 (5 bases). The CDR3 sequence is 12 residues long. Germline V gives CDR1 DFQATT, CDR2 SNEGSKA (reference sequence). The V end lost 3 bases, the J end lost 3 bases, and 8 bases lay between the germline ends.

This clonotype was observed at least ten times. The gene calls are TRBV7-6 and TRBJ1-4; TRBD1 matches 11 bases. The CDR3 contains 20 residues. CDR1 and CDR2 from the germline V gene are SGHVS and FNYEAQ. Losses at the gene ends were 2 bases for V and 7 bases for J; bases not matched to a gene: 18. The CDR3: CASSLFTVTSRTGGGEKLFF. For the CDR3, the DNA is TGTGCCAGCAGCTTATTTACCGTTACGTCGAGGACAGGGGGCGGTGAAAAACTGTTTTTT.

This clonotype was detected many times. CDR3 DNA: TGTGCCAGCAGGGATCGACTAGCGGGATCCTACGAGCAGTACTTC. This sequence encodes CASRDRLAGSYEQYF. This rearrangement joins TRBV6-1 to TRBJ2-7; TRBD2 aligns across 11 bases. The CDR3 has 15 residues. With 6 bases clipped from V and 1 base from J, the junction kept 5 bases outside the gene matches. Germline CDR1 MNHNS, CDR2 SASEGT.

Ten or more counts support this clonotype. The chain has TRBV28 and TRBJ2-7; tentative D call: TRBD2 (5 bases). Trimming cost V 4 bases and J 4 bases, with 17 bases left between them. CDR1 is MDHEN and CDR2 is SYDVKM in the germline V gene. The CDR3 has 15 amino acids. The CDR3 nucleotides read TGTGCCAGCAGTTCCCGGAGCGGTTCGGAATACGAGCAGTACTTC. Translating it yields CASSSRSGSEYEQYF.

This clonotype was recorded at least ten times. This chain uses TRBV7-2 with TRBJ2-6; D perhaps matches TRBD2 (5 bases). Germline assignment: CDR1 SGHTA and CDR2 FQGNSA. V gave up 8 bases and J gave up 2 bases, with 13 bases separating them. CDR3 length: 15 residues. The CDR3 loop is CASGSRGTGANVLTF. CDR3 nucleotide sequence: TGTGCCAGCGGGTCCCGAGGGACTGGGGCCAACGTCCTGACTTTC. The variable domain in full, completed from reference TRBV7-2 and TRBJ2-6, reads GAGVSQSPSNKVTEKGKDVELRCDPISGHTALYWYRQSLGQGLEFLIYFQGNSAPDKSGLPSDRFSAERTGGSVSTLTIQRTQQEDSAVYLCASGSRGTGANVLTFGAGSRLTVL.

This clonotype was counted at least ten times. CDR3 nucleotide sequence: TGTGCCAGCAGCTTTTCGCCCGAGGGCTACACCTTC. It yields the protein CASSFSPEGYTF. The chain is built from TRBV7-9 and TRBJ1-2; no clear D. V gave up 3 bases and J gave up 8 bases, with 10 bases separating them. Germline values: CDR1 SEHNR, CDR2 FQNEAQ (reference sequence). The CDR3 totals 12 residues.

Many counts were recorded for this clonotype. The V call is TRBV6-2 or TRBV6-3, the J call TRBJ1-5; TRBD1 is a possible D gene (5 bases). There are 14 residues in the CDR3. The V and J ends lost 8 bases and 10 bases respectively, with 21 bases between them. Germline CDR1 reads MNHEY; CDR2 reads SVGEGT. CDR3 protein: CASRVPGANVPQHF. The CDR3 coding sequence is TGTGCCAGCCGCGTCCCCGGGGCAAACGTCCCCCAGCATTTT.

This clonotype was counted between two and nine times. A read error is possible here, since a much larger clone lies one base away. The V and J genes are TRBV28 and TRBJ2-4, with D hard to call. Germline CDR1 is MDHEN and CDR2 is SYDVKM. Trimming took 6 bases from V and 3 from J, leaving 6 bases between them. The CDR3 extends over 12 amino acids. In nucleotides, the CDR3 is TGTGCCAGCAGCAACGGCAAAAACATTCAGTACTTC. This gives the protein CASSNGKNIQYF.

This clonotype appeared many times. The V and J genes are TRBV2 and TRBJ1-1; D not certain. The V and J ends lost 8 bases and 1 base respectively, with 11 bases between them. The CDR3 is 13 amino acids. The V gene's germline CDR1 is SNHLY and CDR2 FYNNEI. The CDR3 is CASRGPGNTEAFF. In DNA, the CDR3 is TGTGCCAGCCGAGGTCCGGGGAACACTGAAGCTTTCTTT.

On this clonotype itself: Without the conserved terminal phenylalanine or tryptophan, this CDR3 likely stems from a read error. V usage is TRBV2 and J usage is TRBJ2-3; D ambiguous. The V gene lost 1 base and the J gene lost 0 bases, with 5 bases spanning the gap. Germline CDR1 SNHLY, CDR2 FYNNEI. This CDR3 has 14 amino acids. The CDR3 coding sequence is TGTGCCAGCAGTGAAGGGCCAAGCACAGATACGCAGTATTCT. Translating it yields CASSEGPSTDTQYS.

In the case of this clonotype: The conserved phenylalanine or tryptophan is not found at the CDR3 terminus, so this likely reflects a read error. The J gene is TRBJ2-7, the V gene TRBV5-1; D is possibly TRBD1 or TRBD2 (5 bases each). This CDR3 is 15 amino acids long. Germline V gene sequence: CDR1 SGHRS, CDR2 YFSETQ. The DNA for the CDR3 is TGCGCCAGCAGCTTGGAGGGACGGGCCTCCTACGGGCAGTACTTA. Its protein product is CASSLEGRASYGQYL.

This clonotype was counted many times. The rearrangement uses TRBV20-1 and TRBJ2-2; 12 positions match TRBD2. Losses at the gene ends were 0 bases for V and 2 bases for J; bases not matched to a gene: 4. CDR3 length equals 17 residues. Germline CDR1 and CDR2: DFQATT and SNEGSKA (reference sequence). The CDR3 loop reads CSARESSGGVNTGELFF. The CDR3 DNA reads TGCAGTGCTAGAGAGTCTAGCGGGGGGGTAAACACCGGGGAGCTGTTTTTT.

In its sample, this clonotype was seen many times. This chain uses TRBV2 with TRBJ2-7; D ambiguous. The length of the CDR3 is 12 residues. V was cut by 7 bases and J by 3 bases, with 10 bases left in between. CDR1 is SNHLY and CDR2 is FYNNEI in the germline V gene. The CDR3 loop is CASTPWDYEQYF. The CDR3 bases are TGTGCCAGCACCCCGTGGGACTACGAGCAGTACTTC.

The CDR3: CARRQGRSDEQYF. The CDR3 DNA reads as TGTGCCAGAAGACAGGGCCGTAGCGACGAGCAGTACTTC. V gene TRBV3-2 combines with J gene TRBJ2-7; TRBD2, the table's D call, was not compared with the DNA. TRBV3-2 is assigned pseudogene status. CDR3 length: 13 amino acids.

This clonotype has a count of ten or more. This chain uses TRBV12-3 or TRBV12-4 with TRBJ1-2, with 12 bases aligning to TRBD1. The CDR3 runs 14 residues. V shed 5 bases and J 6 bases; nucleotides not matched to a gene: 4. Here the CDR3 reads CASSTGTGGNGYTF. CDR3 DNA: TGTGCCAGCAGTACTGGGACAGGGGGCAATGGCTACACCTTC.

This clonotype was seen at least ten times. This sequence joins TRBV20-1 and TRBJ2-4; D is unclear. V shed 6 bases and J shed 3 bases, with 27 bases lying between them. The length of the CDR3 is 18 residues. CDR1 and CDR2 (germline): DFQATT, SNEGSKA (reference sequence). Here the CDR3 DNA reads TGCAGTGCCCCCTTCCATGGGGTTACCCAATTGGGCAAAAACATTCAGTACTTC. This encodes CSAPFHGVTQLGKNIQYF.

This clonotype was observed many times. The V call is TRBV29-1, the J call TRBJ2-3; 9 bases line up with TRBD2. CDR1 and CDR2 (germline): SQVTM, ANQGSEA. Trimming took 6 bases from V and 0 from J; bases not matched to a gene: 7. This CDR3 has 15 amino acids. The CDR3 DNA sequence: TGCAGCGTCGATCTAGCGGGAATTAGCACAGATACGCAGTATTTT. Protein: CSVDLAGISTDTQYF.

This clonotype was seen ten or more times. The chain couples TRBV30 to TRBJ2-7, with D unclear. Germline CDR1 GTSNPN, CDR2 SVGIG (reference sequence). This CDR3 has 13 residues. V lost 8 bases to trimming and J lost 0 bases, with 14 bases between them. The CDR3 sequence is CAQELTSSYEQYF. DNA for the CDR3: TGTGCCCAAGAATTAACCTCCTCCTACGAGCAGTACTTC.

This clonotype was seen a few times. The chain links TRBV13 to TRBJ2-4, with D unclear. Germline CDR1 reads PRHDT; CDR2 reads FYEKMQ (reference sequence). V lost 5 bases and J 0 bases, leaving 11 bases between the germline ends. The CDR3 length is 15 residues. DNA for the CDR3: TGTGCCAGCAGCCCCACCGAACTAGCCAAAAACATTCAGTACTTC. Translation: CASSPTELAKNIQYF. The full variable domain, in which reference TRBV13 and TRBJ2-4 provide the parts outside the CDR3, is AAGVIQSPRHLIKEKRETATLKCYPIPRHDTVYWYQQGPGQDPQFLISFYEKMQSDKGSIPDRFSAQQFSDYHSELNMSSLELGDSALYFCASSPTELAKNIQYFGAGTRLSVL.

This clonotype was detected a few times. The genes are TRBV20-1 and TRBJ2-3, with D tentatively TRBD1 or TRBD2 (5 bases each). Germline V CDR1 and CDR2: DFQATT, SNEGSKA (reference sequence). V lost 5 bases and J lost 2, with 8 bases in between. The CDR3 covers 12 residues. The chain's CDR3 is CSAFGTTDTQYF. DNA for the CDR3: TGCAGTGCTTTTGGGACCACAGATACGCAGTATTTT.

As for this clonotype: A much bigger clone sits one base away, suggesting this may be a read error. The chain combines TRBV30 with TRBJ1-2; TRBD1 is a possible D gene (6 bases). Trimming cost V 3 bases and J 8 bases, with 25 bases left between them. The CDR3 length is 16 residues. Germline V gene data show CDR1 as GTSNPN and CDR2 as SVGIG (reference sequence). CDR3 sequence reads: CAWRPLYMDSGKGYTF. The CDR3 DNA is TGTGCCTGGAGGCCCCTCTACATGGACAGTGGCAAGGGCTACACCTTC.

This clonotype was counted ten times or more. This chain uses TRBV5-4 with TRBJ1-1; D is possibly TRBD1 (6 bases). The CDR3 is made up of 13 amino acids. V lost 0 bases and J lost 5, with 8 bases in between. Germline lookup yields CDR1 SGHNT and CDR2 YYREEE (reference sequence). DNA of the CDR3: TGTGCCAGCAGCTTGGCCACAGGGACTGAAGCTTTCTTT. Protein sequence: CASSLATGTEAFF.

In this sample, this clonotype turned up many times. The V gene is TRBV4-3, the J gene TRBJ2-2, with D possibly matching TRBD1 (5 bases). Germline V gives CDR1 LGHNA, CDR2 YSLEER. Trimming removed 4 bases at V and 7 bases at J, with 13 bases between. The CDR3 has 14 residues. The chain's CDR3 is CASSPSVGDGELFF. CDR3 sequence (DNA): TGCGCCAGCAGCCCAAGCGTAGGGGACGGGGAGCTGTTTTTT.